This record covers a single T cell receptor beta chain. Germline CDR1 reads SGDLS; CDR2 reads YYNGEE. The CDR3 runs to 15 residues. The V gene lost 0 bases and the J gene lost 5 bases, with 13 bases spanning the gap. This record comes from a study of blood T cell repertoires in COVID-19. Study information: The analysed material was cDNA or gDNA that came from T cells, B-cell-depleted T cells, or PBMCs.

Generated by immunoSEQ multiplex PCR, the TCRdb table keeps only in-frame clones and is missing some. The sample holds around 200,000 clones; roughly 86% are singletons and the top ten take less than 3.5%. This chain links TRBV9 with TRBJ2-3; TRBD1 is a possible D gene (7 bases). This TCR derives from a man aged 40-55 years with active or convalescent COVID-19. The sequenced sample was peripheral blood. CDR3 DNA sequence: TGTGCCAGCAGCGTAGCCCCTCAGGGGGGAGATACGCAGTATTTT. Its translation: CASSVAPQGGDTQYF.